The 8 T cell receptor beta chains in this list originate from one sample, sequenced in a study of cytomegalovirus exposure and HLA in healthy donors. 13 Jbeta primers and 60 Vbeta primers were used for the PCR. Using immunoSEQ multiplex PCR, the repertoire was profiled, and TCRdb retains in-frame clones only, with some absent. The top ten hold under 3.5% of the sample, which has some 130,000 clones, under 85% seen once. The specimen sequenced was PBMCs. The source of these receptors is a man aged 25-40 years in good health and CMV-seronegative.

This chain uses TRBV7-2 with TRBJ1-1; 8 bases agree with TRBD1. The CDR3 is 13 amino acids. Germline V gives CDR1 SGHTA, CDR2 FQGNSA. The CDR3 DNA reads as TGTGCGGAGCAGGGGACAGGGAACACTGAAGCTTTCTTT. It yields the protein CAEQGTGNTEAFF.

The chain employs TRBV5-6 and TRBJ1-1; D possibly corresponds to TRBD1 (6 bases). The germline V gene encodes CDR1 SGHDT and CDR2 YYEEEE. The CDR3 spans 14 residues. V was pared by 1 base and J by 0 bases, with 7 bases between. CDR3 sequence (DNA): TGTGCCAGCAGCTTGCAGGGGATGAACACTGAAGCTTTCTTT. Protein sequence: CASSLQGMNTEAFF. The entire variable domain, with the rest obtained from reference TRBV5-6 and TRBJ1-1, is as follows: DAGVTQSPTHLIKTRGQQVTLRCSPKSGHDTVSWYQQALGQGPQFIFQYYEEEERQRGNFPDRFSGHQFPNYSSELNVNALLLGDSALYLCASSLQGMNTEAFFGQGTRLTVV.

The chain employs TRBV27 and TRBJ1-5, with D perhaps matching TRBD1 (5 bases). The V gene lost 10 bases and the J gene lost 1 base, with 14 bases spanning the gap. The V gene's germline CDR1 is MNHEY and CDR2 SMNVEV (reference sequence). The CDR3 extends over 14 amino acids. DNA of the CDR3: TGTGCCACCAAGGGACTCCAAAGCAATCAGCCCCAGCATTTT. Amino acids: CATKGLQSNQPQHF.

This chain joins TRBV27 and TRBJ2-2, with a tentative D call TRBD2 (6 bases). The CDR3 spans 18 residues. Looked up from germline, CDR1 is MNHEY and CDR2 is SMNVEV (reference sequence). Trimming took off 3 bases at V and 3 bases at J, with 20 bases between the two ends. The DNA of the CDR3 is TGTGCCAGCAGTTTCCTACCCCAGTGGGAGGTGGACACCGGGGAGCTGTTTTTT. Its translation: CASSFLPQWEVDTGELFF.

The chain links TRBV29-1 to TRBJ1-4; 7 bases agree with TRBD1. Losses at the gene ends were 3 bases for V and 5 bases for J; bases not matched to a gene: 3. CDR1 is SQVTM and CDR2 is ANQGSEA in the germline V gene. The length of the CDR3 is 13 residues. The CDR3 loop is CSVDQTGNEKLFF. The CDR3 nucleotides are TGCAGCGTTGACCAGACAGGGAATGAAAAACTGTTTTTT.

The chain joins TRBV21-1 to TRBJ2-1; TRBD2 was called by the table and not checked on the DNA. TRBV21-1 is flagged as a pseudogene. The CDR3 length is 11 residues. The CDR3 coding sequence is TGTGCCAGCAGCAAAGACGGAGATCGGTTCTTC. Amino acids: CASSKDGDRFF.

A single count supports this clone. The chain has TRBV15 and TRBJ2-7; TRBD2 matches 8 bases. The CDR3 loop spans 15 amino acids. CDR1 and CDR2 from the germline V gene are LNHNV and YYDKDF (reference sequence). With V trimmed by 0 bases and J by 6 bases, 7 bases remained unmatched. The CDR3 reads CATSRDGAGEGEQYF. The CDR3 region has the DNA TGTGCCACCAGCAGAGACGGAGCGGGAGAAGGCGAGCAGTACTTC.

The CDR3 region has the DNA TGTGCCAGCAGCGGCCCCGGGACAGGGGCCGGTGAGCAGTTCTTC. Its protein is CASSGPGTGAGEQFF. The chain carries TRBV5-6 and TRBJ2-1; TRBD1 aligns across 10 bases. Germline loops: CDR1 SGHDT, CDR2 YYEEEE. Germline trimming cut 4 bases from V and 9 bases from J; bases unmatched to any gene: 10. The CDR3 is 15 amino acids.